A selection of T cell receptor beta chains follows, all from one sample in a study of shared clonotypes between healthy human individuals. Clones were read by immunoSEQ multiplex PCR, and TCRdb kept only the in-frame ones, dropping some. The sample holds millions of clones, more than 80% seen once. Input material: naive CD4+ T cells sorted from blood. These receptors originate from a man aged 18 to 29 in good health. Both conserved end residues are trimmed from each CDR3. A D gene is named only where the DNA matches it firmly.

d_gene,j_gene,v_gene,CDR3aa
NA,TRBJ1-3,TRBV5-1,ASSLLTQDFSGNTIY
TRBD1,TRBJ1-2,TRBV7-6,ASGPGQPDYGYT
TRBD1,TRBJ1-5,TRBV5-1,ASSLAAGGNQPQH
TRBD2,TRBJ2-1,TRBV2,ASSELAEINEQF
NA,TRBJ2-2,TRBV6-5,ASSYEVSVSTGELF
NA,TRBJ2-7,TRBV30,AWSIAAGDSYEQY
TRBD1,TRBJ1-2,TRBV7-2,ASSSRQGERGYT
NA,TRBJ1-5,TRBV25-1,ASSDIRSRGSSNQPQH
NA,TRBJ1-5,TRBV10-2,ASSVVSNQPQH
NA,TRBJ2-1,TRBV29-1,SVARGDNEQF
NA,TRBJ1-5,TRBV30,AWSATSNQPQH
NA,TRBJ1-2,TRBV27,ASSFRADVGGYT
NA,TRBJ2-7,TRBV11-3,ASRLFVQGSYEQY
TRBD2,TRBJ2-3,TRBV7-2,ASSSRLAGERGTDTQY
NA,TRBJ2-5,TRBV28,ASSFQNSVGETQY
NA,TRBJ1-2,TRBV28,ASSLGDTYRHRALGYT
NA,TRBJ1-4,TRBV28,ASSLSAGMPEKLF
NA,TRBJ2-1,TRBV5-5,ASSLTARHEQF
NA,TRBJ1-1,TRBV19,ASSVTGNTEAF
TRBD1,TRBJ2-3,TRBV9,ASSIQGVGDTQY
NA,TRBJ2-7,TRBV6-5,ASSRQKTYEQY
TRBD1,TRBJ1-2,TRBV12-5,ASGLGDREADGYT
NA,TRBJ1-3,TRBV9,ASSVGSGNTIY
TRBD1,TRBJ2-2,TRBV2,ASSWTGTGELF
NA,TRBJ1-2,TRBV5-5,ASSLGGLANYGYT
NA,TRBJ1-5,TRBV4-1,ASSQDQGSNQPQH
NA,TRBJ2-7,TRBV7-2,ASSFPDGPGYEQY
TRBD1,TRBJ1-1,TRBV6-5,ASTTWTGGTAEAF
NA,TRBJ2-1,TRBV10-3,ATGADSTHNEQF
NA,TRBJ1-1,TRBV20-1,SADNTEAF
TRBD1,TRBJ2-1,TRBV5-6,ASSLLTGGNYNEQF
TRBD2,TRBJ2-3,TRBV27,ASSRRGLAATDTQY
NA,TRBJ2-1,TRBV11-2,ASSLEGLAPYNEQF
TRBD1,TRBJ2-7,TRBV5-1,ASSFLAQGLYEQY
NA,TRBJ2-7,TRBV18,ASSPADNPSYEQY
NA,TRBJ2-3,TRBV5-4,ASSLKVYSGTDTQY
NA,TRBJ1-1,TRBV9,ASSVGGTLNTEAF
TRBD2,TRBJ2-5,TRBV7-2,ASSLRGLTLETQY
NA,TRBJ2-1,TRBV19,ASSEQVQAYNEQF
TRBD2,TRBJ2-3,TRBV29-1,SVEPAGFTDTQY
TRBD1,TRBJ1-4,TRBV18,ASSPGQASTSEKLF
NA,NA,TRBV30,AWSDGVTYEQY
TRBD1,TRBJ2-7,TRBV9,ASSATGTGAHEQY
NA,TRBJ2-7,TRBV6-6,ASTQRGGRLYEQY